Reported below is one T cell receptor (beta chain). The target antigen is unknown. The data were obtained in a study of OX40 agonist ivuxolimab in advanced cancers. As for the study in general: Dose-escalation patients had hepatocellular carcinoma, melanoma, renal cell or head and neck cancer.

Overall study findings and caveats: The expanded peripheral T cells' antigen specificity was not determined. The average count of expanded clones was higher among CD8+ T cells than among CD4+.

Some clones are missing from TCRdb's copy, which holds only in-frame ones; the method was immunoSEQ multiplex PCR. This sample has approximately 68,000 clones; over 75% occur once, and the top ten carry about 0.99%. The TCR comes from an adult with an advanced solid tumor such as melanoma, head and neck, liver or kidney cancer. The sample here was CD4+ or CD8+ T cells sorted from blood, taken in a trial of the OX40 agonist ivuxolimab.

Here the CDR3 DNA reads TGTGCCAGCAGCGTAAACCCAGGGGGCTCAGGAAACACCATATATTTT. It codes for CASSVNPGGSGNTIYF. The chain employs TRBV9 and TRBJ1-3, with 8 bases matching TRBD1. There are 16 residues in the CDR3. The ends lost 1 base at V and 4 bases at J; junction bases unmatched: 7. From germline, CDR1 is SGDLS and CDR2 YYNGEE.